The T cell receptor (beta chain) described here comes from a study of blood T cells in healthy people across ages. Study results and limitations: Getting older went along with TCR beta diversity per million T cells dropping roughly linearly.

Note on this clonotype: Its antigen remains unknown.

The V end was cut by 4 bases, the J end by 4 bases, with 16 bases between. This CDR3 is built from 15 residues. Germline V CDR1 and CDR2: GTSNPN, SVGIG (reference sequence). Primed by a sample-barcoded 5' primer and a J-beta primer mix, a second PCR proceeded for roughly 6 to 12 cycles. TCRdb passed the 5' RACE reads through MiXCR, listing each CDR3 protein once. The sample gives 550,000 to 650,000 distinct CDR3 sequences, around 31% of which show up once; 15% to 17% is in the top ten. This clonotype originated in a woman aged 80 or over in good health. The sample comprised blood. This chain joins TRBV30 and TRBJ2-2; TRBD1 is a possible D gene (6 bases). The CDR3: CAWIKQGRSTGELFF. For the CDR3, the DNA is TGTGCCTGGATTAAACAGGGAAGGAGCACCGGGGAGCTGTTTTTT.